These 12 T cell receptor beta chains originate from one sample sequenced in a study of T cells in Graves' hyperthyroidism and ophthalmopathy. Using RNA transcripts as the source, TCR beta CDR3 regions were amplified. During a first-round RT-PCR of the TCR CDR3, the HTBI primer set was used. TCRdb reprocessed the multiplex PCR reads via MiXCR and lists one record per CDR3 protein. This table has about 400,000 distinct CDR3 sequences, approximately 15% appearing once. The sequenced sample was blood. The receptors originated from a woman aged 18-29 years with Graves' hyperthyroidism that later progressed to Graves' ophthalmopathy.

This clonotype was recorded many times. V and J are TRBV12-3 or TRBV12-4 and TRBJ2-1; tentative D call: TRBD2 (6 bases). The CDR3 contains 16 residues. Between the trimmed V and J ends, which lost 0 bases and 9 bases, there was a span of 18 bases. The CDR3 protein is CASSLALRLVSGEQFF. CDR3 nucleotide sequence: TGTGCCAGCAGTTTAGCGCTCAGACTAGTAAGTGGTGAGCAGTTCTTC.

V usage is TRBV7-8 and J usage is TRBJ2-7; TRBD2 matches at 7 bases. The CDR3 extends over 18 amino acids. Germline V gene lookup returns CDR1 SGHVS and CDR2 FQNEAQ. With V trimmed by 3 bases and J by 2 bases, 16 bases remained unmatched. CDR3: CASSFHSGGESQTYEQYF. The CDR3 region has the DNA TGTGCCAGCAGCTTCCACTCTGGGGGGGAGTCCCAAACCTACGAGCAGTACTTC.

The chain is built from TRBV27 and TRBJ1-1; 9 nucleotides line up with TRBD1. Germline lookup yields CDR1 MNHEY and CDR2 SMNVEV (reference sequence). With 5 bases clipped from V and 7 bases from J, the junction kept 8 bases outside the gene matches. This CDR3 is built from 14 residues. The CDR3 region is CASSGTTGGLEAFF. The CDR3 nucleotides read TGTGCCAGCAGTGGGACGACAGGGGGACTTGAAGCTTTCTTT.

This clonotype was observed a handful of times. The CDR3 DNA reads as TGTGCCAGCAGCCCGACTGCCTCAAGCTCCTACAATGAGCAGTTCTTC. Protein product: CASSPTASSSYNEQFF. The genes are TRBV7-3 and TRBJ2-1; D is unclear. Germline V lookup: CDR1 SGHTA, CDR2 FQGTGA. V dropped 5 bases and J dropped 0 bases, with 14 bases sitting between them. This CDR3 is built from 16 residues.

This clonotype was picked up many times. The chain links TRBV12-3 or TRBV12-4 to TRBJ2-6; 7 nucleotides agree with TRBD1. There are 13 residues in the CDR3. The trim removed 8 bases at V and 2 bases at J, leaving 0 bases unmatched. CDR3 sequence (DNA): TGTGCCAGCGACAGGGCTGGGGCCAACGTCCTGACTTTC. Its protein product is CASDRAGANVLTF.

A few counts support this clonotype. The chain couples TRBV27 to TRBJ2-1; D is uncertain. The length of the CDR3 is 14 residues. From germline, CDR1 is MNHEY and CDR2 SMNVEV (reference sequence). With 5 bases removed from V and 6 bases from J, the gap between germline ends came to 14 bases. The CDR3 loop is CASSPPTVSNEQFF. The DNA of the CDR3 is TGTGCCAGCAGTCCACCCACGGTTTCCAATGAGCAGTTCTTC.

The chain employs TRBV15 and TRBJ2-6, with a possible D match to TRBD1 (6 bases). This CDR3 spans 18 amino acids. The germline V and J ends were trimmed by 4 bases and 0 bases, with 16 bases remaining between them. CDR1 is LNHNV, CDR2 YYDKDF, per germline (reference sequence). The CDR3 DNA sequence: TGTGCCACCAGCAAAGGGACAACGGGTGACTCTGGGGCCAACGTCCTGACTTTC. Its translation: CATSKGTTGDSGANVLTF.

V usage is TRBV12-3 or TRBV12-4 and J usage is TRBJ1-2, with D hard to call. The V end was cut by 1 base, the J end by 3 bases, with 9 bases between. This CDR3 is built from 14 residues. The CDR3, as DNA: TGTGCCAGCAGTTTAGTTGGTGGAGACTATGGCTACACCTTC. Translated, it gives CASSLVGGDYGYTF.

This clonotype has ten or more counts. The J gene is TRBJ2-5, the V gene TRBV9, with D tentatively TRBD1 (6 bases). The germline V and J ends were trimmed by 3 bases and 5 bases, with 8 bases remaining between them. Germline V gene data show CDR1 as SGDLS and CDR2 as YYNGEE. This CDR3 contains 12 residues. The CDR3 sequence is CASSAQGETQYF. The CDR3 nucleotides read TGTGCCAGCAGCGCGCAGGGGGAGACCCAGTACTTC. Variable domain in full (rest from reference TRBV9 and TRBJ2-5): DSGVTQTPKHLITATGQRVTLRCSPRSGDLSVYWYQQSLDQGLQFLIQYYNGEERAKGNILERFSAQQFPDLHSELNLSSLELGDSALYFCASSAQGETQYFGPGTRLLVL.

This clonotype was counted many times. V usage is TRBV9 and J usage is TRBJ1-6; 7 nucleotides align to TRBD1. Trimming at V came to 4 bases and at J to 6 bases, leaving 4 bases not matched to a gene. The germline V gene encodes CDR1 SGDLS and CDR2 YYNGEE. The CDR3 runs 14 residues. In nucleotides, the CDR3 is TGTGCCAGCAGCCCGGGACAGAGTAATTCACCCCTCCACTTT. Protein product: CASSPGQSNSPLHF.

This sequence joins TRBV25-1 and TRBJ2-5; TRBD2 is a possible D gene (5 bases). The V and J ends lost 3 bases and 4 bases respectively, with 9 bases between them. The CDR3 spans 13 residues. CDR1 and CDR2 (germline): MGHDK, SYGVNS. This chain's CDR3 is CASSEKGRETQYF. CDR3 nucleotide sequence: TGTGCCAGCAGTGAGAAAGGGAGAGAGACCCAGTACTTC.

This clonotype was observed many times. The chain is built from TRBV30 and TRBJ2-7; 7 nucleotides match TRBD2. In germline, CDR1 is GTSNPN, CDR2 SVGIG (reference sequence). V dropped 3 bases and J dropped 6; count of bases not matched to a gene: 11. The CDR3 extends over 14 amino acids. CDR3 loop: CAWRKGGVLSEQYF. The CDR3 nucleotides are TGTGCCTGGAGGAAGGGAGGGGTCCTTTCCGAGCAGTACTTC.